This entry lists 2 T cell receptor beta chains sequenced from one sample in a study of cytomegalovirus exposure and HLA in healthy donors. The PCR ran on 60 Vbeta and 13 Jbeta primers. Using immunoSEQ multiplex PCR, the repertoire was profiled, and TCRdb retains in-frame clones only, with some absent. The table includes about 130,000 clones, about 84% detected once. The sequencing sample was made of PBMCs. These receptors all stem from a boy younger than 18 in good health and CMV-seronegative.

The rearrangement links TRBV5-4 to TRBJ2-3; D perhaps matches TRBD2 (5 bases). The CDR3 totals 12 residues. CDR1 and CDR2 (germline): SGHNT, YYREEE (reference sequence). V dropped 3 bases and J dropped 3 bases, with 5 bases sitting between them. The CDR3 coding sequence is TGTGCCAGCAGCTGGGAGACAGATACGCAGTATTTT. It encodes CASSWETDTQYF.

This chain connects TRBV6-4 to TRBJ1-1; D is uncertain. The germline V and J ends were trimmed by 2 bases and 4 bases, with 8 bases remaining between them. The CDR3 loop spans 13 amino acids. Germline V gene data show CDR1 as MRHNA and CDR2 as SNTAGT. The CDR3 region has the DNA TGTGCCAGCAGTGACAGGGAGGGCACTGAAGCTTTCTTT. Protein product: CASSDREGTEAFF.